These 5 T cell receptor beta chains originate from one sample sequenced in a study of blood T cells in healthy people across ages (dated by TCRdb to the mid-2010s). Libraries came from 5' RACE. The run used an Illumina HiSeq 2500. A second PCR of about 6 to 12 cycles was performed with a sample-barcoded 5' primer and a J-beta primer mix. TCRdb's own reprocessing of the public reads used fastp at Q25 and MiXCR and kept productive beta chains. Every entry covers one CDR3 protein and lists the most common genes and DNA from its rows. The sample data list 550,000 to 650,000 distinct CDR3 sequences, and around 31% of these were observed just once. The ten largest account for approximately 14% of the sample. The sequenced sample was blood. All receptors come from a woman older than 75 in good health.

This clonotype was detected many times. The chain employs TRBV7-2 and TRBJ1-6; the match to TRBD1 covers 9 bases. V shed 1 base and J 9 bases; nucleotides not matched to a gene: 4. Germline-derived CDR1 and CDR2 are SGHTA and FQGNSA. The CDR3 covers 15 residues. CDR3 sequence: CASSLVSDRGSPLHF. The DNA of the CDR3 is TGTGCCAGCAGCTTAGTTTCGGACAGGGGTTCACCCCTCCACTTT.

This clonotype was counted only a few times. This chain uses TRBV25-1 with TRBJ1-2; D ambiguous. The ends were cut back, 6 bases at V and 4 bases at J, with 12 bases in the middle. This CDR3 has 13 residues. Germline V gene lookup returns CDR1 MGHDK and CDR2 SYGVNS. The CDR3 here is CASSLSLVYGYTF. CDR3 nucleotide sequence: TGTGCCAGCAGCCTATCGTTGGTCTATGGCTACACCTTC.

This clonotype was seen ten or more times. The V and J genes are TRBV7-3 and TRBJ2-6; no clear D. The CDR3 contains 16 residues. CDR1 SGHTA and CDR2 FQGTGA come from the germline V gene. Trimming stripped 4 bases from V and 4 bases from J, with 14 bases between. The CDR3 region has the DNA TGTGCCAGCAGCTACCCGGGCCTAGGAGGGGCCAACGTCCTGACTTTC. Its translation is CASSYPGLGGANVLTF.

This clonotype was detected ten times or more. The J gene is TRBJ2-3, the V gene TRBV5-5; unclear D gene. Looked up from germline, CDR1 is SGHKS and CDR2 is YYEKEE (reference sequence). With 0 bases removed from V and 6 bases from J, the gap between germline ends came to 11 bases. This CDR3 comprises 14 residues. As DNA, the CDR3 is TGTGCCAGCAGCTTGGACAGCGCGACGGATACGCAGTATTTT. Amino acid sequence: CASSLDSATDTQYF.

The chain couples TRBV6-5 to TRBJ1-4; possibly TRBD1 for D (5 bases). CDR1 is MNHEY, CDR2 SVGAGI, per germline. Trimming left V 0 bases short and J 7 bases short, with 15 bases between. CDR3 length equals 16 residues. The CDR3 bases are TGTGCCAGCAGTTACTCGAAATGGGGGAGAGGTGAAAAACTGTTTTTT. It encodes CASSYSKWGRGEKLFF.